This TCR beta chain appears in the sequencing data of a study of graft-versus-host responses after intestinal transplantation. Study overall: Tacrolimus plus steroids were given to all recipients for approximately three years, preceded by anti-thymocyte globulin induction. Overall study results and limits: Levels of circulating GvH clones at their peak were associated with early post-transplant HvG declines. High graft-versus-host to host-versus-graft T cell clonal ratios marked allografts of patients with graft-donor macrochimerism. Recipient marrow harbored GvH clones, some of which surfaced first in ileum or blood.

Produced via immunoSEQ multiplex PCR; TCRdb's table is partial and in-frame only. The sample carries more than 25,000 clones, 90% to 95% recorded once. Trimming shortened V by 0 bases and J by 0 bases, and 21 bases separated the two germline ends. Germline CDR1 and CDR2: MGHRA and YSYEKL. This CDR3 contains 19 residues. Note on this clone: The antigen remains undetermined.

Sequenced material: PBMCs, taken 30 days after intestinal transplant. V gene TRBV4-1 combines with J gene TRBJ2-7; D is perhaps TRBD2 (5 bases). The source of this sequence is a human patient who received an intestinal transplant, so some T cells may come from the graft donor. DNA for the CDR3: TGCGCCAGCAGCCAAGATCTGAACGGAGGTTACCGAAGCTCCTACGAGCAGTACTTC. This codes for CASSQDLNGGYRSSYEQYF.